These 17 T cell receptor beta chains were sequenced from one sample in a study of cytomegalovirus exposure and HLA in healthy donors. The PCR was carried out with 60 Vbeta primers and 13 Jbeta primers. TCRdb's copy holds only in-frame clones and misses some; the assay was immunoSEQ multiplex PCR. The table has about 63,000 clones, 75% seen once; the top ten hold roughly 25%. The sequenced sample consisted of PBMCs. These receptors were taken from a woman in her 40s in good health and CMV-seropositive.

The CDR3 nucleotides are TGTGCCAGTAGTATTCTACCTACCTCGGGACTAGTGTTTCCCGGGGAGCTGTTTTTT. Encoded protein: CASSILPTSGLVFPGELFF. The chain recombines TRBV19 with TRBJ2-2; 8 nucleotides match TRBD2. V dropped 3 bases and J dropped 6; count of bases not matched to a gene: 18. The CDR3 totals 19 residues. Germline V gene sequence: CDR1 LNHDA, CDR2 SQIVND (reference sequence). Full variable domain (outside the CDR3, taken from reference TRBV19 and TRBJ2-2): DGGITQSPKYLFRKEGQNVTLSCEQNLNHDAMYWYRQDPGQGLRLIYYSQIVNDFQKGDIAEGYSVSREKKESFPLTVTSAQKNPTAFYLCASSILPTSGLVFPGELFFGEGSRLTVL.

The V and J genes are TRBV5-8 and TRBJ2-3; perhaps TRBD2 as D (7 bases). The V end lost 10 bases, the J end lost 5 bases, and 20 bases lay between the germline ends. The CDR3 covers 14 residues. In germline, CDR1 is SGHTS, CDR2 YDEGEE. Written as DNA, the CDR3 is TGTGCCGACGGGAGTGGGGGGGCAGGAGATACGCAGTATTTT. Encoded protein: CADGSGGAGDTQYF.

V is TRBV14 and J is TRBJ2-1; 9 bases match TRBD2. CDR1 SGHDN and CDR2 FVKESK come from the germline V gene. The CDR3 has 16 residues. With 8 bases clipped from V and 2 bases from J, the junction kept 10 bases outside the gene matches. Here the CDR3 DNA reads TGTGCCAGCCCTCACCCGGGACTAGCTACCTACAATGAGCAGTTCTTC. Its translation is CASPHPGLATYNEQFF.

The genes are TRBV28 and TRBJ2-3, with TRBD1 matching 7 bases. The CDR3 totals 15 residues. Germline V gene sequence: CDR1 MDHEN, CDR2 SYDVKM. Trimming removed 5 bases from V and 0 bases from J; junction bases left unmatched: 5. The chain's CDR3 is CASSSPTGSTDTQYF. In DNA, the CDR3 is TGTGCCAGCAGTAGCCCGACAGGGAGCACAGATACGCAGTATTTT.

The chain couples TRBV18 to TRBJ1-1; the D is unclear. Trimming took 0 bases from V and 3 from J, leaving 8 bases between them. Germline lookup yields CDR1 KGHSH and CDR2 LQKENI. The CDR3 totals 14 residues. The CDR3 region has the DNA TGTGCCAGCTCACCACCCTCCGGAGACACTGAAGCTTTCTTT. Translation: CASSPPSGDTEAFF.

J is TRBJ1-2 and V is TRBV10-3; no firm D call. The CDR3 covers 12 residues. Trimming removed 8 bases at V and 8 bases at J, with 15 bases between. The germline V gene has CDR1 ENHRY and CDR2 SYGVKD. DNA for the CDR3: TGTGCCATCGCACGGGAGGCGTTGGGCTACACCTTC. Its protein is CAIAREALGYTF.

This clone showed up just a few times. The chain combines TRBV19 with TRBJ1-5, with D maybe TRBD1 (5 bases). The germline V gene encodes CDR1 LNHDA and CDR2 SQIVND (reference sequence). This CDR3 spans 16 amino acids. Between the trimmed V and J ends, which lost 4 bases and 2 bases, there was a span of 15 bases. For the CDR3, the DNA is TGTGCCAGTAGTACCCGGACACCCTTGGGCAATCAGCCCCAGCATTTT. This codes for CASSTRTPLGNQPQHF.

The DNA of the CDR3 is TGTGCCAGCAGCCAACGGGGACTAGCGGGGGGAGAGCAGTACTTC. Protein: CASSQRGLAGGEQYF. The chain carries TRBV14 and TRBJ2-7; 15 positions match TRBD2. V dropped 2 bases and J dropped 7; count of bases not matched to a gene: 3. This CDR3 has 15 residues. The germline V gene has CDR1 SGHDN and CDR2 FVKESK. Together with reference TRBV14 and TRBJ2-7, the CDR3 gives the full variable domain: EAGVTQFPSHSVIEKGQTVTLRCDPISGHDNLYWYRRVMGKEIKFLLHFVKESKQDESGMPNNRFLAERTGGTYSTLKVQPAELEDSGVYFCASSQRGLAGGEQYFGPGTRLTVT.

The chain carries TRBV5-6 and TRBJ2-3, with 15 nucleotides matching TRBD2. After removal of 7 bases from V and 6 bases from J, the junction contained 9 bases not matched to a gene. Germline CDR1 and CDR2: SGHDT and YYEEEE. This CDR3 comprises 16 residues. In DNA, the CDR3 is TGTGCCAGCGCAACTCCGGGACTAGCGGGGGGCGATACGCAGTATTTT. Its translation is CASATPGLAGGDTQYF.

V usage is TRBV18 and J usage is TRBJ1-2; 11 nucleotides match TRBD1. The CDR3 has 15 amino acids. Trimming took 3 bases from V and 3 from J; bases not matched to a gene: 3. Germline lookup yields CDR1 KGHSH and CDR2 LQKENI. CDR3 DNA: TGTGCCAGCTCACCCTTGGGACAGGGGGACTATGGCTACACCTTC. Protein: CASSPLGQGDYGYTF.

The chain is built from TRBV30 and TRBJ1-2; 7 bases map to TRBD1. There are 12 residues in the CDR3. Unmatched junction bases numbered 8, after V lost 5 bases and J lost 8 bases. Per germline, CDR1 GTSNPN and CDR2 SVGIG (reference sequence). As DNA, the CDR3 is TGTGCCTGGGAGGAGGGGGCGGAGGGCTACACCTTC. Its protein is CAWEEGAEGYTF.

This clone was seen just once. The V gene is TRBV7-2, the J gene TRBJ2-4; 10 bases fit TRBD2. Germline values: CDR1 SGHTA, CDR2 FQGNSA. The CDR3 runs 15 residues. J lost 6 bases, V lost 5 bases, and 7 bases had no gene match. The CDR3 sequence is CASSPSGGAPNIQYF. CDR3 coding DNA: TGTGCCAGCAGCCCAAGCGGGGGGGCTCCAAACATTCAGTACTTC.

V gene TRBV30 combines with J gene TRBJ2-3; 8 nucleotides line up with TRBD2. The CDR3 is made up of 14 amino acids. After removal of 2 bases from V and 2 bases from J, the junction contained 3 bases not matched to a gene. CDR1 and CDR2 from the germline V gene are GTSNPN and SVGIG (reference sequence). The CDR3 is CAWSRGGPTDTQYF. CDR3 in DNA: TGTGCCTGGAGTCGGGGGGGCCCCACAGATACGCAGTATTTT.

This chain uses TRBV30 with TRBJ1-1, with 8 bases lining up with TRBD1. Trimming cost V 1 base and J 6 bases; bases outside gene matches: 7. The CDR3 extends over 14 amino acids. The germline V gene has CDR1 GTSNPN and CDR2 SVGIG (reference sequence). CDR3 DNA: TGTGCCTGGAGTGCGGGACAGGCGGTGTCTGAAGCTTTCTTT. Residues: CAWSAGQAVSEAFF. The complete variable domain, with remaining parts taken from reference TRBV30 and TRBJ1-1, reads SQTIHQWPATLVQPVGSPLSLECTVEGTSNPNLYWYRQAAGRGLQLLFYSVGIGQISSEVPQNLSASRPQDRQFILSSKKLLLSDSGFYLCAWSAGQAVSEAFFGQGTRLTVV.

By sample share, this clone is medium-sized. The chain couples TRBV7-6 to TRBJ1-1, with D possibly being TRBD1 (6 bases). V lost 1 base, J lost 1 base, and 13 bases lay in between. Germline V CDR1 and CDR2: SGHVS, FNYEAQ. The CDR3 is made up of 16 amino acids. This CDR3 reads CASSLDREGWNTEAFF. CDR3 nucleotides: TGTGCCAGCAGCTTAGACAGGGAAGGTTGGAACACTGAAGCTTTCTTT.

This clone was counted only a few times. This chain joins TRBV6-6 and TRBJ2-3; 7 bases fit TRBD1. V lost 5 bases, J lost 2 bases, and 10 bases stayed unmatched. Germline V gives CDR1 MNHNY, CDR2 SVGAGI (reference sequence). The CDR3 has 16 amino acids. The CDR3 nucleotides read TGTGCCAGCAGTAAGGGCCAGGGGGTTAACACAGATACGCAGTATTTT. It encodes CASSKGQGVNTDTQYF.

The V gene is TRBV29-1, the J gene TRBJ2-3; no clear D gene. The germline V and J ends were trimmed by 4 bases and 2 bases, with 7 bases remaining between them. Per germline, CDR1 SQVTM and CDR2 ANQGSEA. The CDR3 sequence is 12 residues long. The CDR3 DNA is TGCAGCGTTGGAGGAGCCACAGATACGCAGTATTTT. Amino acids: CSVGGATDTQYF.